This entry lists 8 T cell receptor beta chains sequenced from one sample in a study of CD8 T cells in ankylosing spondylitis. TCRdb recomputed calls from the 5' RACE reads with MiXCR, one row per CDR3 protein. This repertoire shows approximately 300,000 distinct CDR3 sequences, less than 10% found once; its top ten account for more than 12%. The antigens of these receptors remain unknown. Findings of the study overall: It appeared that ankylosing spondylitis blood was characterized by a TCR beta motif of about 8 highly homologous variants.

The sample consisted of blood, either unsorted or a sorted T cell fraction (not recorded which). The receptors originated from a male donor with ankylosing spondylitis.

This clonotype appeared many times. This rearrangement joins TRBV5-1 to TRBJ2-3; 7 nucleotides align to TRBD2. The CDR3 length is 16 residues. Germline CDR1 reads SGHRS; CDR2 reads YFSETQ. V was pared by 2 bases and J by 6 bases, with 12 bases of the junction left unmatched. This CDR3 is CASSFGLAEGGDTQYF. The CDR3 DNA reads as TGCGCCAGCAGCTTCGGCCTAGCGGAGGGAGGGGATACGCAGTATTTT.

This clonotype has only a few counts. The chain combines TRBV7-8 with TRBJ2-5; no clear D gene. This CDR3 spans 15 amino acids. V was shortened by 2 bases and J by 2 bases, with 12 bases between the two germline ends. Germline CDR1 reads SGHVS; CDR2 reads FQNEAQ. The CDR3 protein is CASSLRARIQETQYF. The CDR3 DNA reads as TGTGCCAGCAGCTTAAGGGCAAGGATACAAGAGACCCAGTACTTC.

This clonotype was detected a few times. The chain uses TRBV27 and TRBJ2-5; TRBD1 matches 8 bases. The CDR3 is 15 amino acids. V lost 3 bases, J lost 5 bases, and 8 bases stayed unmatched. Germline V gene lookup returns CDR1 MNHEY and CDR2 SMNVEV (reference sequence). The chain's CDR3 is CASSLAQGAGETQYF. For the CDR3, the DNA is TGTGCCAGCAGTTTGGCTCAGGGGGCAGGGGAGACCCAGTACTTC.

This clonotype appeared many times. The chain uses TRBV29-1 and TRBJ2-2; D could derive from TRBD1 or TRBD2 (5 bases each). The CDR3 length is 15 residues. Trimming took off 4 bases at V and 3 bases at J, with 15 bases between the two ends. The germline CDR1 and CDR2 sequences are SQVTM and ANQGSEA. CDR3 bases: TGCAGCGTTGGAGAAGGGGTGAGGGACACCGGGGAGCTGTTTTTT. Amino acid sequence: CSVGEGVRDTGELFF.

The rearrangement joins TRBV6-5 to TRBJ2-7; 9 bases fit TRBD1. V shed 4 bases and J 3 bases; nucleotides not matched to a gene: 7. The CDR3 consists of 15 residues. Per the germline V gene, CDR1 is MNHEY and CDR2 is SVGAGI. The CDR3 DNA reads TGTGCCAGCAGTTCCTCCCGGGGACAGGGCTACGAGCAGTACTTC. Its protein is CASSSSRGQGYEQYF.

The J gene is TRBJ2-1, the V gene TRBV5-5, with 8 bases matching TRBD2. Germline CDR1 is SGHKS and CDR2 is YYEKEE (reference sequence). After removal of 4 bases from V and 3 bases from J, the junction contained 15 bases not matched to a gene. This CDR3 has 18 residues. In DNA, the CDR3 is TGTGCCAGCAGCGGCTATCCCCCGGCGGGAGGCATCTACAATGAGCAGTTCTTC. Its protein is CASSGYPPAGGIYNEQFF. The whole variable domain, filled in from reference TRBV5-5 and TRBJ2-1, reads DAGVTQSPTHLIKTRGQQVTLRCSPISGHKSVSWYQQVLGQGPQFIFQYYEKEERGRGNFPDRFSARQFPNYSSELNVNALLLGDSALYLCASSGYPPAGGIYNEQFFGPGTRLTVL.

This clonotype was detected only a few times. The chain is built from TRBV7-2 and TRBJ1-2; TRBD1 matches 8 bases. The CDR3 spans 13 residues. Germline CDR1 is SGHTA and CDR2 is FQGNSA. V lost 5 bases, J lost 5 bases, and 4 bases stayed unmatched. CDR3 sequence reads: CASSKDRDYGYTF. Here the CDR3 DNA reads TGTGCCAGCAGCAAGGACAGGGATTATGGCTACACCTTC.

Ten or more counts support this clonotype. The chain is built from TRBV5-1 and TRBJ2-1, with 8 bases matching TRBD2. The CDR3 sequence is 16 residues long. In germline, CDR1 is SGHRS, CDR2 YFSETQ. The V gene end was trimmed by 4 bases and the J gene end by 5 bases; junction bases not matched to a gene: 11. CDR3 sequence reads: CASSPSSGRGDNEQFF. The DNA of the CDR3 is TGCGCCAGCAGCCCTTCAAGCGGGAGAGGAGACAATGAGCAGTTCTTC.